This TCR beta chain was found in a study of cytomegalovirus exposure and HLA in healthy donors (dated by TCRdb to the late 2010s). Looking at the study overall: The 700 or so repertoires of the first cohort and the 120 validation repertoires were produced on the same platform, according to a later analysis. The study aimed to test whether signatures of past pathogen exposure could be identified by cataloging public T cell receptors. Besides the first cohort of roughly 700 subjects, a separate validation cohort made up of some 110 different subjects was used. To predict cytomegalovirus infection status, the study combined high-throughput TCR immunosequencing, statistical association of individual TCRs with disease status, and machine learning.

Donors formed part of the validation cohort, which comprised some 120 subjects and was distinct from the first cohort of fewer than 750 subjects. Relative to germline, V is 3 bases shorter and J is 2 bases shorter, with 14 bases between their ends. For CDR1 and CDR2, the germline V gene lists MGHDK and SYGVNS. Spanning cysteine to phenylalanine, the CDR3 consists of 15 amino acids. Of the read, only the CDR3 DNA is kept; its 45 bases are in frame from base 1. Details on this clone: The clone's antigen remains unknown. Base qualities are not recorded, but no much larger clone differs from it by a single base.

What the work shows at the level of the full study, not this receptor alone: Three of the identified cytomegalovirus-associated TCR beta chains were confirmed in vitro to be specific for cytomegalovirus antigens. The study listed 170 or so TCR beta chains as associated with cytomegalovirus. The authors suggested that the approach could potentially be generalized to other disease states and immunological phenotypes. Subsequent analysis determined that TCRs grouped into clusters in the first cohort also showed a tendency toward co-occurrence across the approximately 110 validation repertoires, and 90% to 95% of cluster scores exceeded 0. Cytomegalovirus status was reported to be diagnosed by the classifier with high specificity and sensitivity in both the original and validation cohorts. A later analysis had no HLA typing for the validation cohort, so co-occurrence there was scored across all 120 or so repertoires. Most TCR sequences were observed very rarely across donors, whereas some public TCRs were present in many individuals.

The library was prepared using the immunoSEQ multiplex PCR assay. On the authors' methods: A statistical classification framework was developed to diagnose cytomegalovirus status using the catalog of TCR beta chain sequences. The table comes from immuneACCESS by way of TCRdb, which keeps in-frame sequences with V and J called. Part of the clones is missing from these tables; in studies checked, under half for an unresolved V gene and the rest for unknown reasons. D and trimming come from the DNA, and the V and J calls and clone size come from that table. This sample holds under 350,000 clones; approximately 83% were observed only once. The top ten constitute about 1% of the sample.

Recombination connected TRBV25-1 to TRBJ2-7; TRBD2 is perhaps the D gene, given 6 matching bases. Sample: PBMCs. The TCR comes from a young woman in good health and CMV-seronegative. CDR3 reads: CASSDRGTVTYEQYF. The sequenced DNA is TGTGCCAGCAGTGATCGGGGGACCGTCACCTACGAGCAGTACTTC.